Detailed here is one T cell receptor (beta chain). Its target is not known. The entry originates in a study of T cell responses to AZD1222 COVID-19 vaccine. Broader study findings: Researchers report vaccine-associated CD4 TCRs spanning spike, with dominance at 160-218 and 743-854. Just 5 to 7 people given AZD1222 tested seropositive at baseline. Donors were mostly white British, more females; clonal diversity possibly underestimated.

The data were produced by immunoSEQ multiplex PCR, yet TCRdb's version contains in-frame clones alone and is incomplete. The table lists approximately 80,000 clones, around 93% of them singletons, with 25% to 30% in the top ten. CDR3 length: 14 amino acids. With 5 bases removed from V and 7 bases from J, the gap between germline ends came to 18 bases. The germline V gene encodes CDR1 SGHNT and CDR2 YENEEA. V gene TRBV11-3 combines with J gene TRBJ2-7; D remains unclear. Sequenced material: peripheral blood, taken 28 days after the second AZD1222 dose. The source of this sequence is an adult who received the AZD1222 COVID-19 vaccine. The DNA for the CDR3 is TGTGCCAGCAGCCCGACGGGCAGTCCTAAAGAGCAGTACTTC. Amino acids: CASSPTGSPKEQYF.